This TCR beta chain was captured by sequencing in a study of blood T cell repertoires in COVID-19. Sequenced by immunoSEQ multiplex PCR; TCRdb stores in-frame clones only, minus some. The sample consists of some 230,000 clones, 80% to 90% of them appearing once. The CDR3 runs to 16 residues. J gave up 5 bases and V 3 bases, and 10 bases lay outside the gene matches. CDR1 SGHTA and CDR2 FQGNSA come from the germline V gene. This TCR was recovered from a man in his forties or fifties who had recovered from COVID-19. Material for sequencing was peripheral blood. This chain joins TRBV7-2 and TRBJ2-3, with 8 bases lining up with TRBD2. CDR3 sequence (DNA): TGTGCCAGCAGCTTCAGTTCGGGAGGGCGAGGAGATACGCAGTATTTT. Protein: CASSFSSGGRGDTQYF.